This T cell receptor (beta chain) was recorded in a study of spatial heterogeneity in lung cancer. Study summary: The study observed each unique TCR and UMI combination more than ten times on average in raw reads.

Study-wide results and limits: Expanded alpha and beta TCR counts within tumors tracked tumor mutation counts.

TCRdb reanalysed the 5' RACE reads using MiXCR and keeps one entry per CDR3 protein. The sample yields fewer than 3,000 distinct CDR3 sequences, 6% to 7% seen once. This clonotype was counted ten times or more. As yet, its antigen is unknown. Time point reported: sample taken at primary tumor resection. Approximately 70 TRACERx patients with early, untreated non-small cell lung cancer donated samples. No cell sorting; template was whole RNA from tumor, lung tissue or PBMC. V lost 3 bases to trimming and J lost 6 bases, with 15 bases between them. The germline gives CDR1 SGHTA, CDR2 FQGNSA. The CDR3 consists of 14 residues.

This sequence was found in a female donor with early-stage non-small cell lung cancer. The sequencing used lung tumor tissue, collected at surgery. The chain employs TRBV7-2 and TRBJ2-7, with a tentative D call TRBD2 (5 bases). For the CDR3, the DNA is TGTGCCAGCAGCTTTGGTCGTACGGCGGGCGAGCAGTACTTC. Its protein product is CASSFGRTAGEQYF.